This TCR beta chain derives from a study of CD8 T cells in Susac syndrome. From blood CD8+ and CD4+ T cells, the TCR beta chain was sequenced. Definite or probable Susac syndrome was diagnosed using recently defined diagnostic criteria. The CDR3 is 12 residues long. Trimming shortened V by 0 bases and J by 7 bases, and 7 bases separated the two germline ends. In germline, CDR1 is SNHLY, CDR2 FYNNEI. RNA, at about 0.45 to 1 ug, was reverse transcribed with random hexamers. immunoSEQ multiplex PCR amplified TCR beta CDR3 across 54 Vbeta, 13 Jbeta. TCRdb itself ran the immunoSEQ multiplex PCR reads through MiXCR, one entry per CDR3 protein. This sample has around 100,000 distinct CDR3 sequences, with 95% found just once.

V is TRBV2 and J is TRBJ2-7; D not resolved. This clonotype was obtained from a human donor with Susac syndrome. The sample comprised CD8+ T cells from PBMCs. CDR3 sequence (DNA): TGTGCCAGCAGTGAAGCGCTGGTGGAGCAGTACTTC. Amino acids: CASSEALVEQYF. Based on the CDR3 plus reference TRBV2 and TRBJ2-7, the full variable domain is EPEVTQTPSHQVTQMGQEVILRCVPISNHLYFYWYRQILGQKVEFLVSFYNNEISEKSEIFDDQFSVERPDGSNFTLKIRSTKLEDSAMYFCASSEALVEQYFGPGTRLTVT.